This TCR beta chain was found in a study of shared clonotypes between healthy human individuals. Between the trimmed V and J ends, which lost 4 bases and 3 bases, there was a span of 7 bases. CDR3 length: 13 residues. Germline CDR1 and CDR2: SGHNT and YYREEE (reference sequence). Using immunoSEQ multiplex PCR, the repertoire was profiled, and TCRdb retains in-frame clones only, with some absent. Of around 2.5 million clones listed, roughly 93% were seen once; the top ten hold approximately 0.36%. The origin of this receptor is a young man in good health. Some clones in this sample may be carry-over from other donors' samples. Sequencing input: naive CD4+ T cells from PBMCs. Subset here: CD45RA+ positively selected. V is TRBV5-4 and J is TRBJ1-4, with D unresolved. CDR3 residues: CASSRTANEKLFF. CDR3 DNA: TGTGCCAGCAGCCGGACCGCTAATGAAAAACTGTTTTTT.